Presented here are 13 T cell receptor beta chains from one specimen sequenced in a study of blood T cell repertoires in COVID-19. Sequenced by immunoSEQ multiplex PCR; TCRdb stores in-frame clones only, minus some. The repertoire includes around 200,000 clones, about 85% of them detected once, and 9.8% sits in the top ten. Sample: peripheral blood. The receptors here all came from a woman older than 75 with acute or convalescent COVID-19.

This chain uses TRBV30 with TRBJ2-1; 10 bases are a match to TRBD2. Trimming removed 8 bases from V and 6 bases from J; junction bases left unmatched: 7. Per germline, CDR1 GTSNPN and CDR2 SVGIG (reference sequence). This CDR3 contains 13 residues. The CDR3 loop reads CAREREGLNEQFF. In DNA form, the CDR3 reads TGTGCCAGAGAGCGGGAGGGCCTCAATGAGCAGTTCTTC.

The chain carries TRBV29-1 and TRBJ1-1, with D perhaps TRBD1 (5 bases). V was clipped by 2 bases and J by 1 base, with 5 bases between them. Looked up from germline, CDR1 is SQVTM and CDR2 is ANQGSEA. There are 12 residues in the CDR3. The CDR3 protein is CSVERGNTEAFF. The CDR3 DNA sequence: TGCAGCGTTGAAAGGGGGAACACTGAAGCTTTCTTT.

The chain joins TRBV12-5 to TRBJ1-2, with a tentative D call TRBD1 (5 bases). The V gene's germline CDR1 is LGHNT and CDR2 FRNRAP. The CDR3 runs 15 residues. V was clipped by 7 bases and J by 8 bases, with 23 bases between them. The CDR3: CASARSGGALRGYTF. The DNA for the CDR3 is TGTGCTAGTGCCCGGTCTGGAGGGGCACTGAGAGGCTACACCTTC.

The rearrangement uses TRBV19 and TRBJ1-3, with 8 bases fitting TRBD1. The CDR3 totals 17 residues. Germline CDR1 reads LNHDA; CDR2 reads SQIVND (reference sequence). The J segment lost 0 bases and the V segment lost 5 bases, leaving 9 bases of the junction unmatched. The CDR3 reads CASSVRGQGFSGNTIYF. CDR3 bases: TGTGCCAGTAGTGTCCGTGGACAGGGATTCTCTGGAAACACCATATATTTT.

J is TRBJ1-2 and V is TRBV19, with 8 bases aligning to TRBD1. The CDR3 is 13 residues long. Trimming removed 6 bases from V and 6 bases from J; junction bases left unmatched: 6. Germline V lookup: CDR1 LNHDA, CDR2 SQIVND (reference sequence). The CDR3 DNA is TGTGCCAGTAGGCCCTTGGACAGGGATGGCTACACCTTC. This codes for CASRPLDRDGYTF.

The chain links TRBV14 to TRBJ2-7, with TRBD2 matching 7 bases. V was clipped by 0 bases and J by 4 bases; unmatched bases: 12. Per the germline V gene, CDR1 is SGHDN and CDR2 is FVKESK. The CDR3 totals 17 residues. The CDR3 DNA reads as TGTGCCAGCAGCCAAGACCCCCGACGGCGGCGGGAGTACGAGCAGTACTTC. Translating it yields CASSQDPRRRREYEQYF.

This rearrangement joins TRBV4-1 to TRBJ1-1; D perhaps matches TRBD1 (5 bases). The V end was cut by 1 base, the J end by 1 base, with 10 bases between. CDR1 is MGHRA and CDR2 is YSYEKL in the germline V gene. The CDR3 contains 15 residues. The CDR3 loop is CASSQVATANTEAFF. In DNA, the CDR3 is TGCGCCAGCAGCCAAGTTGCGACAGCGAACACTGAAGCTTTCTTT.

This chain connects TRBV28 to TRBJ1-2; no clear D. V was trimmed by 6 bases and J by 4 bases, leaving 12 bases between them. CDR1 is MDHEN and CDR2 is SYDVKM in the germline V gene. The CDR3 runs to 13 residues. CDR3 coding DNA: TGTGCCAGCAGGGACGGGAGAACCTATGGCTACACCTTC. Translating it yields CASRDGRTYGYTF.

The chain combines TRBV6-6 with TRBJ2-3; 12 bases are a match to TRBD2. The J segment lost 0 bases and the V segment lost 5 bases, leaving 6 bases of the junction unmatched. This CDR3 has 17 residues. Per germline, CDR1 MNHNY and CDR2 SVGAGI (reference sequence). The CDR3 loop is CASSPLAGGTSTDTQYF. For the CDR3, the DNA is TGTGCCAGCAGTCCACTAGCGGGGGGAACTAGCACAGATACGCAGTATTTT.

The chain combines TRBV18 with TRBJ1-1; D is unresolved. Trimming left V 3 bases short and J 1 base short, with 12 bases between. Germline V gene sequence: CDR1 KGHSH, CDR2 LQKENI. This CDR3 region has 15 residues. This chain's CDR3 is CASSPEKSWNTEAFF. DNA of the CDR3: TGTGCCAGCTCACCGGAGAAGAGTTGGAACACTGAAGCTTTCTTT.

The chain is built from TRBV6-5 and TRBJ2-7; possible D gene TRBD2, 6 bases. Looked up from germline, CDR1 is MNHEY and CDR2 is SVGAGI. The CDR3 runs 12 residues. Trimming removed 7 bases from V and 5 bases from J, with 12 bases in between. Written as DNA, the CDR3 is TGTGCCAGCAATGGAGGCGGGAACGAGCAGTACTTC. Translated: CASNGGGNEQYF.

V gene TRBV6-5 combines with J gene TRBJ2-1; 10 nucleotides align to TRBD2. Trimming at V came to 8 bases and at J to 5 bases, leaving 6 bases not matched to a gene. The CDR3 is 14 residues long. The germline V gene encodes CDR1 MNHEY and CDR2 SVGAGI. The CDR3 region is CASEAGGGDNEQFF. For the CDR3, the DNA is TGTGCCAGCGAAGCGGGGGGGGGTGACAATGAGCAGTTCTTC.

Only a few counts were recorded for this clone. V gene TRBV11-2 combines with J gene TRBJ1-3, with no clear D. This CDR3 is 14 amino acids long. Germline V gene data show CDR1 as SGHAT and CDR2 as FQNNGV. Trimming stripped 1 base from V and 0 bases from J, with 4 bases between. CDR3 DNA: TGTGCCAGCAGCTTAGGTCACTCTGGAAACACCATATATTTT. Residues: CASSLGHSGNTIYF.